The present T cell receptor (beta chain) was sequenced within a study of blood T cell repertoires in COVID-19. Study-wide context: Acute and convalescent COVID-19 samples came from the United States, Italy and Spain.

Method: immunoSEQ multiplex PCR; TCRdb's copy keeps in-frame clones and lacks some. The table shows 120,000 to 150,000 clones, with approximately 80% occurring only once. Germline lookup yields CDR1 SGHVS and CDR2 FNYEAQ. The CDR3 is made up of 13 amino acids. Unmatched junction bases numbered 4, after V lost 5 bases and J lost 4 bases. V usage is TRBV7-6 and J usage is TRBJ1-1; TRBD1 matches 7 bases. Sequenced sample: peripheral blood. The origin of this receptor is a human donor in a cohort sampled during active COVID-19. The CDR3 protein is CASSETGITEAFF. CDR3 nucleotides: TGTGCCAGCAGCGAGACAGGGATCACTGAAGCTTTCTTT.